This TCR beta chain was sequenced for a study of shared clonotypes between healthy human individuals. The table came from immunoSEQ multiplex PCR; TCRdb's copy has only in-frame clones and leaves some out. The data show roughly 2.2 million clones, around 90% seen once. The V and J ends lost 1 base and 7 bases, in that order; junction bases with no gene match: 5. This CDR3 has 14 amino acids. Germline CDR1 LNHDA, CDR2 SQIVND (reference sequence). This sequence joins TRBV19 and TRBJ1-1; 8 bases are shared with TRBD1. This receptor was taken from a young man in good health. Some clones in this sample may be carry-over from other donors' samples. The sample consisted of naive CD4+ T cells from PBMCs. The sample's subset: CD45RA+ positively selected. The CDR3 bases are TGTGCCAGTAGTATAGGGACAGGGAGTGGTGAAGCTTTCTTT. Amino acids: CASSIGTGSGEAFF.